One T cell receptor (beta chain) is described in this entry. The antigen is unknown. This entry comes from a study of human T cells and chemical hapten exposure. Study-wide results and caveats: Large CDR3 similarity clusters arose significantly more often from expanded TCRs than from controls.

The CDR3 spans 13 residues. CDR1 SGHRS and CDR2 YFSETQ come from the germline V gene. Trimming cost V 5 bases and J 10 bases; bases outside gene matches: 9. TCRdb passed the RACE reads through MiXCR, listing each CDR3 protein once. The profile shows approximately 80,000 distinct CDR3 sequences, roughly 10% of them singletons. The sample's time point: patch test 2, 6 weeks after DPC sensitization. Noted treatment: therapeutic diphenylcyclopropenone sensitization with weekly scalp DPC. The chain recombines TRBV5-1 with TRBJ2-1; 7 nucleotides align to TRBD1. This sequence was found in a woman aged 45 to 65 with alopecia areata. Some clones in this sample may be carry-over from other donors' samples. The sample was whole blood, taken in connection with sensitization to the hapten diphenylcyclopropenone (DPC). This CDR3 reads CASRTTGYQEQFF. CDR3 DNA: TGCGCCAGCAGGACGACAGGGTACCAGGAGCAGTTCTTC.